This T cell receptor (beta chain) was sequenced in a study of blood T cell repertoires in COVID-19. Study-wide background: The origin of the acute and convalescent COVID-19 samples was the United States, Italy and Spain. PBMCs, B-cell-depleted T cells, or T cells were the source of the cDNA or gDNA that made up the material.

This clone was picked up a small number of times. Trimming removed 4 bases at V and 1 base at J, with 17 bases between. CDR3 size: 16 residues. Germline loops: CDR1 SGHRS, CDR2 YFSETQ. Per the original data handling: Reference gene primer amplification in the assay estimated nucleated cell counts. TCRdb's table, derived via immunoSEQ multiplex PCR, lists solely in-frame clones and lacks some. V, J and clone size derive from that table, while D and trimming were established from the DNA sequence. The sample shows about 120,000 clones, 65% to 90% of them seen only once. The receptor was derived from an elderly woman with acute or convalescent COVID-19. The rearrangement joins TRBV5-1 to TRBJ2-5; D is perhaps TRBD2 (7 bases). The sample consisted of peripheral blood. The CDR3 region is CASSLQGGAFQETQYF. The DNA of the CDR3 is TGCGCCAGCAGCCTCCAAGGGGGGGCTTTCCAAGAGACCCAGTACTTC.